The rows below give T cell receptor beta chains drawn from one sample of a study of blood T cell repertoires in COVID-19. Clones were sequenced by immunoSEQ multiplex PCR, and TCRdb holds only the in-frame ones, with some missing. This sample has 300,000 or so clones, with approximately 84% found just once. The sequenced material came from PBMCs or T cells enriched from blood (not recorded which). The source of these receptors is a woman aged 25 to 39 who had recovered from COVID-19. The CDR3 runs from the conserved cysteine through the conserved F or W. Fields, in order: D gene, clone size, J gene, V gene, CDR3 length, CDR3 protein, CDR3 DNA. The D gene is left open where the match is weak. Expanded clones are given a class, and other clones once, few, many or no size at all.

>TRBD1|-|TRBJ2-7|TRBV4-2|16
CASSQVPGQGPYEQYF
TGTGCCAGCAGCCAAGTGCCGGGACAGGGGCCATACGAGCAGTACTTC
>-|-|TRBJ2-5|TRBV7-9|13
CASRNGGQETQYF
TGTGCCAGCAGGAACGGTGGCCAAGAGACCCAGTACTTC
>-|-|TRBJ1-4|TRBV2|14
CAGGRAATNEKLFF
TGTGCCGGAGGGAGGGCCGCAACTAATGAAAAACTGTTTTTT
>-|-|TRBJ2-7|TRBV27|16
CASSLVQGHGSYEQYF
TGTGCCAGCAGTTTAGTCCAGGGACACGGATCCTACGAGCAGTACTTC
>-|-|TRBJ1-1|TRBV6-5|16
CASSYSILTGNTEAFF
TGTGCCAGCAGTTACTCGATCCTCACCGGGAACACTGAAGCTTTCTTT
>TRBD1|-|TRBJ2-4|TRBV5-1|16
CASSLDLTGGGNIQYF
TGCGCCAGCAGCTTGGACCTTACAGGGGGCGGAAACATTCAGTACTTC
>TRBD1|-|TRBJ1-1|TRBV27|18
CASSQRPGTGLSWTEAFF
TGTGCCAGCAGTCAACGCCCTGGGACAGGACTTAGTTGGACTGAAGCTTTCTTT
>-|-|TRBJ2-5|TRBV2|15
CASSRTHLGGETQYF
TGTGCCAGCAGTCGTACCCATCTGGGGGGAGAGACCCAGTACTTC
>TRBD1|-|TRBJ2-5|TRBV5-4|13
CASSIRQGKTQYF
TGTGCCAGCAGCATCCGACAGGGAAAGACCCAGTACTTC
>TRBD1|-|TRBJ2-7|TRBV18|14
CASSIGQGARVDYF
TGTGCCAGCTCAATCGGGCAGGGGGCCCGTGTAGACTACTTC
>TRBD2|-|TRBJ2-1|TRBV6-2/TRBV6-3|15
CASSLLAGGRNEQFF
TGTGCCAGCAGTTTGCTAGCGGGGGGGCGAAACGAGCAGTTCTTC
>-|-|TRBJ2-5|TRBV6-5|13
CASSRTVQETQYF
TGTGCCAGCAGTAGGACAGTCCAAGAGACCCAGTACTTC
>TRBD1|once|TRBJ1-5|TRBV18|15
CASSPTGGNNQPQHF
TGTGCCAGCTCACCAACAGGGGGTAACAATCAGCCCCAGCATTTT
>-|-|TRBJ2-1|TRBV19|11
CASSIPREQFF
TGTGCCAGTAGTATCCCCCGGGAGCAGTTCTTC
>TRBD2|-|TRBJ2-1|TRBV6-2/TRBV6-3|15
CASSSSGLEDNEQFF
TGTGCCAGCAGTTCATCGGGACTAGAAGACAATGAGCAGTTCTTC
>-|once|TRBJ1-1|TRBV11-2|15
CASSLATGGHTEAFF
TGTGCCAGCAGCTTAGCGACAGGAGGTCACACTGAAGCTTTCTTT
>-|-|TRBJ1-3|TRBV28|12
CASSWRRNTIYF
TGTGCCAGCAGTTGGCGGAGAAACACCATATATTTT
>TRBD1|-|TRBJ2-1|TRBV5-1|15
CASSPGTGEYNEQFF
TGCGCCAGCAGCCCCGGGACAGGGGAGTACAATGAGCAGTTCTTC
>TRBD1|-|TRBJ1-2|TRBV18|14
CASSPGTGMNGYTF
TGTGCCAGCTCACCGGGGACAGGGATGAATGGCTACACCTTC
>-|-|TRBJ1-1|TRBV3-1/TRBV3-2|13
CASSLTGYTEAFF
TGTGCCAGCAGCCTAACAGGGTACACTGAAGCTTTCTTT
>TRBD1|-|TRBJ2-7|TRBV28|14
CASSLTGGTYEQYF
TGTGCCAGCAGTTTAACAGGGGGTACCTACGAGCAGTACTTC
>-|-|TRBJ1-3|TRBV7-8|15
CASSPQTGTGNTIYF
TGTGCCAGCAGCCCCCAGACAGGAACTGGAAACACCATATATTTT
>-|-|TRBJ1-4|TRBV20-1|14
CSASFGQGIEKLFF
TGCAGTGCTAGTTTTGGGCAGGGAATTGAAAAACTGTTTTTT
>-|-|TRBJ1-4|TRBV25-1|14
CASSDSRGREKLFF
TGTGCCAGCAGTGATTCCAGGGGAAGGGAAAAACTGTTTTTT
>TRBD1|once|TRBJ2-1|TRBV2|16
CASSATGTGVVNEQFF
TGTGCCAGCAGCGCAACCGGGACAGGGGTTGTCAATGAGCAGTTCTTC
>-|few|TRBJ2-7|TRBV2|12
CASSERTNEQYF
TGTGCCAGCAGTGAAAGGACTAACGAGCAGTACTTC
>-|-|TRBJ2-6|TRBV29-1|15
CSVPMGSSGANVLTF
TGCAGCGTTCCTATGGGGAGCTCTGGGGCCAACGTCCTGACTTTC
>-|few|TRBJ1-5|TRBV28|15
CASSPPTGNNQPQHF
TGTGCCAGCAGCCCACCCACCGGGAACAATCAGCCCCAGCATTTT
>-|few|TRBJ2-3|TRBV5-1|16
CASSLDPFKNTDTQYF
TGCGCCAGCAGCTTGGATCCGTTTAAAAACACAGATACGCAGTATTTT
>-|-|TRBJ1-1|TRBV6-5|14
CASSYRGRGTEAFF
TGTGCCAGCAGTTACAGGGGGAGAGGAACTGAAGCTTTCTTT
>TRBD1|-|TRBJ1-2|TRBV27|17
CASSLLSGTGVNYGYTF
TGTGCCAGCAGTTTATTATCCGGGACAGGGGTTAACTATGGCTACACCTTC
>-|-|TRBJ1-2|TRBV27|14
CASSLSGPGNGYTF
TGTGCCAGCAGTTTATCAGGCCCAGGGAATGGCTACACCTTC
>-|-|TRBJ1-5|TRBV28|13
CASSLRGSQPQHF
TGTGCCAGCAGTTTAAGGGGGAGCCAGCCCCAGCATTTT
>TRBD2|-|TRBJ2-1|TRBV6-4|15
CASSPSSGVHNEQFF
TGTGCCAGCAGTCCGTCTAGCGGGGTCCACAATGAGCAGTTCTTC
>TRBD1|-|TRBJ1-1|TRBV19|14
CASKAGQGNTEAFF
TGTGCCAGTAAAGCAGGACAGGGCAACACTGAAGCTTTCTTT
>-|few|TRBJ1-1|TRBV19|14
CASSPAHGGTEAFF
TGTGCCAGTAGTCCGGCCCACGGAGGGACTGAAGCTTTCTTT
>-|once|TRBJ1-2|TRBV30|10
CAWGREGYTF
TGTGCCTGGGGCAGGGAAGGCTACACCTTC
>-|-|TRBJ2-7|TRBV2|14
CASTGDTLYYEQYF
TGTGCCAGCACTGGGGACACTTTATACTACGAGCAGTACTTC
>TRBD1|-|TRBJ2-5|TRBV2|14
CARSGPTGAETQYF
TGTGCCAGAAGTGGCCCGACAGGGGCAGAGACCCAGTACTTC
>-|-|TRBJ1-2|TRBV5-1|14
CASSIPRQDSGYTF
TGCGCCAGCAGCATCCCCAGACAGGATAGCGGCTACACCTTC
>TRBD1|-|TRBJ2-7|TRBV12-3/TRBV12-4|13
CASSPRQGGEQYF
TGTGCCAGCAGTCCCCGACAGGGCGGCGAGCAGTACTTC
>TRBD1|-|TRBJ2-5|TRBV7-8|15
CASSSEDRGEETQYF
TGTGCCAGCAGCTCCGAGGACAGGGGAGAAGAGACCCAGTACTTC
>-|-|TRBJ1-2|TRBV4-2|15
CASSQDTRGSYGYTF
TGTGCCAGCAGCCAAGATACCCGCGGGAGCTATGGCTACACCTTC
>TRBD1|-|TRBJ1-5|TRBV7-8|18
CASSLRDRRYYSNQPQHF
TGTGCCAGCAGCTTACGGGACAGAAGGTATTATAGCAATCAGCCCCAGCATTTT
>TRBD1|-|TRBJ1-6|TRBV27|18
CASSQSRTGGLFGSPLHF
TGTGCCAGCAGTCAGTCTCGGACAGGGGGCTTGTTCGGTTCACCCCTCCACTTT
>-|-|TRBJ2-2|TRBV18|13
CASSLTDTGELFF
TGTGCCAGCTCACTAACAGACACCGGGGAGCTGTTTTTT
>TRBD1|once|TRBJ2-2|TRBV6-2/TRBV6-3|15
CASSYGDRGTGELFF
TGTGCCAGCAGTTACGGAGACAGGGGAACCGGGGAGCTGTTTTTT
>TRBD2|-|TRBJ2-5|TRBV24-1|14
CATSDLGGQETQYF
TGTGCCACCAGTGATCTCGGGGGGCAAGAGACCCAGTACTTC
>-|-|TRBJ2-7|TRBV6-2/TRBV6-3|12
CASSYPFYEQYF
TGTGCCAGCAGTTATCCCTTTTACGAGCAGTACTTC
>TRBD1|-|TRBJ1-6|TRBV18|16
CASSPGQGSYNSPLHF
TGTGCCAGCTCACCAGGACAGGGATCCTATAATTCACCCCTCCACTTT
>TRBD1|-|TRBJ2-2|TRBV6-4|13
CASSDQGAGELFF
TGTGCCAGCAGTGACCAGGGGGCCGGGGAGCTGTTTTTT
>-|-|TRBJ2-5|TRBV4-2|16
CASRLGGETGEETQYF
TGTGCCAGCAGATTGGGGGGGGAGACAGGGGAAGAGACCCAGTACTTC
>TRBD1|-|TRBJ1-5|TRBV29-1|13
CSVGGGGNQPQHF
TGCAGCGTTGGAGGGGGCGGCAATCAGCCCCAGCATTTT
>-|-|TRBJ1-6|TRBV6-5|14
CASSYRLSDSPLHF
TGTGCCAGCAGTTACCGGCTCAGCGATTCACCCCTCCACTTT
>TRBD1|-|TRBJ1-1|TRBV2|14
CASRTTGGNTEAFF
TGTGCCAGCAGAACGACAGGGGGGAACACTGAAGCTTTCTTT
>TRBD1|-|TRBJ1-6|TRBV3-1/TRBV3-2|15
CASSRTGAGNSPLHF
TGTGCCAGCAGCCGGACAGGGGCGGGGAATTCACCCCTCCACTTT
>-|-|TRBJ1-4|TRBV28|14
CASSYQATNEKLFF
TGTGCCAGCAGTTATCAGGCAACTAATGAAAAACTGTTTTTT
>TRBD1|-|TRBJ2-7|TRBV19|16
CASTTGAGTAVYEQYF
TGTGCCAGTACCACAGGGGCTGGGACAGCCGTCTACGAGCAGTACTTC
>TRBD2|-|TRBJ2-3|TRBV12-3/TRBV12-4|13
CASSFRLADTQYF
TGTGCCAGCAGTTTTCGACTAGCGGATACGCAGTATTTT
>TRBD1|-|TRBJ1-2|TRBV15|14
CATSRTGGGYGYTF
TGTGCCACCAGCAGAACAGGGGGCGGCTATGGCTACACCTTC